These T cell receptor beta chains were read from a single sample in a study of shared clonotypes between healthy human individuals. Method: immunoSEQ multiplex PCR; TCRdb's copy keeps in-frame clones and lacks some. The table includes 2,100,000 or so clones, around 95% detected once. Sequencing was done on a sample of naive CD4+ T cells sorted from blood. These receptors came from a man aged 18 to 29 in good health. Each CDR3 is given with its conserved first and last residue.

length	V	J	CDR3
15	TRBV28	TRBJ1-1	CASSRMTGRNTEAFF
14	TRBV7-2	TRBJ1-5	CASSLDHSNQPQHF
13	TRBV5-1	TRBJ2-3	CASGPGGTDTQYF
16	TRBV11-3	TRBJ2-7	CASSLMSTISDREQYF
13	TRBV25-1	TRBJ1-2	CASIGQGYLGYTF
14	TRBV7-9	TRBJ2-7	CASSPGTVWDEQYF
15	TRBV5-1	TRBJ1-3	CASSLAGDFGNTIYF
14	TRBV30	TRBJ2-1	CAWSEYVGFGEQFF
18	TRBV28	TRBJ1-4	CASSFTTGTGGGNEKLFF
16	TRBV4-1	TRBJ2-2	CASSQPTAVNTGELFF
15	TRBV6-6	TRBJ2-1	CAACMAGGVYNEQFF
15	TRBV7-9	TRBJ2-3	CASSSIRGSVDTQYF
14	TRBV28	TRBJ1-2	CAAAMGQTSYGYTF
14	TRBV19	TRBJ1-3	CASATGGFGNTIYF
14	TRBV28	TRBJ1-5	CASSPNRDGQPQHF
14	TRBV5-4	TRBJ2-7	CASSSGTNPYEQYF
14	TRBV10-3	TRBJ1-4	CAIGRFATNEKLFF
14	TRBV19	TRBJ1-6	CASSMGGRGSPLHF
14	TRBV6-5	TRBJ1-4	CASSSTVGPGKLFF
15	TRBV2	TRBJ2-2	CASRAGTGLTGELFF
15	TRBV7-2	TRBJ2-7	CASSLGWAQAQEQYF
14	TRBV25-1	TRBJ2-7	CASRGTGGSYEQYF
14	TRBV18	TRBJ1-5	CASSPRESNQPQHF
14	TRBV5-6	TRBJ2-7	CASSSGQGAYEQYF
16	TRBV7-6	TRBJ2-3	CASSLDSGGFTDTQYF
14	TRBV29-1	TRBJ1-2	CSVTGTGESYGYTF
17	TRBV28	TRBJ1-2	CASSPTFTGGAIYGYTF
15	TRBV18	TRBJ2-7	CASSPGTTGMLEQYF
17	TRBV5-8	TRBJ2-1	CASSLEGGPSSYNEQFF
17	TRBV5-4	TRBJ2-2	CALQSTGGRGKTGELFF
14	TRBV6-1	TRBJ1-4	CASSESSHGEKLFF
16	TRBV14	TRBJ1-4	CASSQDRGTTNEKLFF
14	TRBV6-6	TRBJ2-7	CASRHTGLVYEQYF
15	TRBV11-2	TRBJ2-3	CASSPQGTSTDTQYF
15	TRBV5-1	TRBJ2-2	CASRFTESLGGELFF
15	TRBV28	TRBJ1-4	CASSAASGGGDSMFF